This TCR beta chain was captured in a study of blood T cell repertoires in COVID-19. Only in-frame clones appear in the TCRdb table, and some are missing; sequencing was by immunoSEQ multiplex PCR. The sample includes over 85,000 clones, approximately 90% of them seen just once. Between the trimmed V and J ends, which lost 4 bases and 1 base, there was a span of 16 bases. This CDR3 comprises 16 residues. From germline, CDR1 is SGHDT and CDR2 YYEEEE. Sequenced material: peripheral blood. This sequence was found in a woman between 50 and 59 years old with acute or convalescent COVID-19. The chain joins TRBV5-6 to TRBJ2-3; possible D gene TRBD2, 6 bases. CDR3 bases: TGTGCCAGCAGCCGCTCCGGGACTCGACGCACAGATACGCAGTATTTT. It yields the protein CASSRSGTRRTDTQYF.